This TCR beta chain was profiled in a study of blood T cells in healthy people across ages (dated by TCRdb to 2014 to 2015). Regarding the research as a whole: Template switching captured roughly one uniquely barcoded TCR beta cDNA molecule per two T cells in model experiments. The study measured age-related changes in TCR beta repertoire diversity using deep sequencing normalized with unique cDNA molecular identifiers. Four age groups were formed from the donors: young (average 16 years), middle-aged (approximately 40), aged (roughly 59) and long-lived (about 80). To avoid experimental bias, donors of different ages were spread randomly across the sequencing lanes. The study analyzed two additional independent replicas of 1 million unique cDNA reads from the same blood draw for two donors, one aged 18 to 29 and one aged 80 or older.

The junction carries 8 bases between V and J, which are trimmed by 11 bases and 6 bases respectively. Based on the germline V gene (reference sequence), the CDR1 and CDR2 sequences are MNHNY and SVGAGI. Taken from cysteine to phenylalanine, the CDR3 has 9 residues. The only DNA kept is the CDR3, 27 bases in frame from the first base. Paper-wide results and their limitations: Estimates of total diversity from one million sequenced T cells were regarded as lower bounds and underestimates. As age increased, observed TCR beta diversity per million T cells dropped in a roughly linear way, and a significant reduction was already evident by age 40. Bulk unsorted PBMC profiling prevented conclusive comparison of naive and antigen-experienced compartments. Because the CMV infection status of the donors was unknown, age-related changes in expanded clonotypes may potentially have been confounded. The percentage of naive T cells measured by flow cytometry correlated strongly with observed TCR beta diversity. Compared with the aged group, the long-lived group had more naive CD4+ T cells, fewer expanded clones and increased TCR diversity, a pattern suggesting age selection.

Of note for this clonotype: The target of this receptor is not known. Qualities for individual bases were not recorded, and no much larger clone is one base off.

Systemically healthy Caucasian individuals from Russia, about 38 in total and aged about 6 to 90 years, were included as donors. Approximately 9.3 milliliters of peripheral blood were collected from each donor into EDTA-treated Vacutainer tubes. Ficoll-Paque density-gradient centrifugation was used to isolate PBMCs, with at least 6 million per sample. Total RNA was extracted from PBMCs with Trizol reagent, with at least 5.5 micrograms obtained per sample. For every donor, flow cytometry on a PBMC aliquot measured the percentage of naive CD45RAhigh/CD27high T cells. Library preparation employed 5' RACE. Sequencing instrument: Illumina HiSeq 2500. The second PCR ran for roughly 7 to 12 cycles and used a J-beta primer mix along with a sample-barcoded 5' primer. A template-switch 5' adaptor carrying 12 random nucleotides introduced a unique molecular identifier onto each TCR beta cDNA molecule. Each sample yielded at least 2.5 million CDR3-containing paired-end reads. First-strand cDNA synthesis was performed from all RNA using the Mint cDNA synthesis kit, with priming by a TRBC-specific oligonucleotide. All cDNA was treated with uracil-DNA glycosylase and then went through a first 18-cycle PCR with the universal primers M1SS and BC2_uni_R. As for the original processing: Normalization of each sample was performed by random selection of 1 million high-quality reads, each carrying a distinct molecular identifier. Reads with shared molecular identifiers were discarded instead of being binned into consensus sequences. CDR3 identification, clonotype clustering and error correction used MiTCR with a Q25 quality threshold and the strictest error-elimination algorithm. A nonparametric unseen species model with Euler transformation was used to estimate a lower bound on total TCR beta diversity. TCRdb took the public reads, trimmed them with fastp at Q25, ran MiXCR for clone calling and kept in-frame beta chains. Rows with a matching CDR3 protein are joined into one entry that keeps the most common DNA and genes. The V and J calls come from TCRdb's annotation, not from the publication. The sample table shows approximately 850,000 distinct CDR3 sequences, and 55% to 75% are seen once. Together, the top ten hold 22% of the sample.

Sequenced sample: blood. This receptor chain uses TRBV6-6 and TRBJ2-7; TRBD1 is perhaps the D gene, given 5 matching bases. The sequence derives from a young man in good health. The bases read TGTGCCGTTGGGGCCGAGCAGTACTTC. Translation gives CAVGAEQYF.